This record covers a single TCR beta chain. Its target antigen remains unknown. No qualities accompany the bases; no much larger clone lies one base away. Inclusive of the bounding cysteine and phenylalanine, the CDR3 is 14 residues long. The kept DNA is CDR3 alone, 42 bases in frame from the first base. Germline trimming: 3 bases from V, 11 bases from J; junction bases outside gene matches: 9. In the germline V gene (reference sequence), CDR1 corresponds to DFQATT and CDR2 to SNEGSKA. Per the publication, the treatment or condition label means: live attenuated yellow fever vaccine strain. At every blood-draw timepoint, two biological replicates of bulk PBMCs were collected. A standard Ficoll-Paque protocol was used to isolate PBMCs from peripheral blood. TriZol was used to extract RNA from bulk PBMCs, CD4 and CD8 fractions, and dextramer-positive and dextramer-negative fractions. The data were taken from a study of T cells after yellow fever vaccination (dated by TCRdb to 2018 to 2020). For the study in its entirety: Libraries from fractions with low cell numbers were prepared with the SMART-Seq v4 Ultra Low Input RNA kit. Two healthy male donors, one aged 18 to 30 and one aged 30 to 40 years, made up the cohort. Blood was collected at multiple timepoints before and after primary and secondary immunization, and bulk PBMC replicates and cell subsets were isolated. To track T-cell clones before and after primary and booster YFV17D yellow fever vaccination, bulk TCR alpha and beta repertoires were sequenced longitudinally. What the study reported, not specific to this receptor: Computational filtering was required because FACS-sorted repertoires could contain abundant contaminating clonotypes from the bulk population. After the booster, most of the clones that had expanded following primary vaccination were detected again (just under 97% of CD4 and roughly 90% of CD8), which suggests that memory was broadly maintained. The study included only a couple of donors, which limits how far the findings can be generalized. A small share of clonotypes occurred in both CD4 and CD8 compartments, likely arising from convergent recombination. Compared with the primary T-cell response, the secondary T-cell response was faster but weaker, reaching its peak on day 5 rather than on day 15.

TCR cDNA was made using 5'RACE template switching, a step that added a universal primer site and unique molecular identifiers. cDNA synthesis was primed from both the TCR alpha and TCR beta constant segments. Library amplification involved two PCR steps, and the second step added sample barcodes and sequencing adapters. Libraries were sequenced on Illumina HiSeq 2500 (2x100 bp) or NovaSeq (2x150 bp). As for the authors' bioinformatics: MIGEC was used to demultiplex reads and collapse the reads into UMI consensus sequences, and MiXCR was used for V(D)J alignment. Vaccine-responding clonotypes were identified with edgeR using replicate PBMC samples, with FDR below 0.01 and a log2 fold change above 5 up to day 15 being required. Each bulk clonotype was labeled CD4 or CD8 based on which sequenced repertoire, CD4 or CD8, contained the clonotype at higher abundance. TCRdb redid the processing of the public reads, applying fastp at Q25 and MiXCR, and retained in-frame beta chains. For every CDR3 protein sequence, its rows merge into one entry that carries the most common genes and DNA. TCRdb's processing, not the study's, gives the V and J calls here. Recorded for this sample are about 300,000 distinct CDR3 sequences; about 6.6% of them occurred a single time. The biggest ten clones account for roughly a sixth of the sample.

Specimen: PBMCs, collected roughly seven weeks after the first yellow fever vaccination. Rearrangement joined TRBV20-1 to TRBJ1-6, and TRBD1 matches 8 of the central bases. This TCR derives from a man between 18 and 29 years old who received the YFV17D yellow fever vaccine. CDR3 loop: CSARGNRDRPPLHF. The DNA reads as follows: TGCAGTGCTAGGGGAAACCGGGACAGGCCACCCCTCCACTTT.